Listed here is a single T cell receptor beta chain. In the original analysis: Using reference gene primer amplification, nucleated cell counts were estimated. Here immunoSEQ multiplex PCR was the method, and the copy in TCRdb shows in-frame clones only, minus some. For V, J and clone size, that table is used; D and trimming come from the DNA. The sample contains approximately 120,000 clones, roughly 80% of which appear only once. Seattle researchers signed up patients amid active infection and tracked them longitudinally. The sample belongs to a study of blood T cell repertoires in COVID-19. Study background: Acute and convalescent COVID-19 specimens originated in the United States, Italy and Spain.

Between the trimmed V and J ends, which lost 0 bases and 5 bases, there was a span of 7 bases. CDR3 length: 13 amino acids. The sequence was collected from an elderly man with COVID-19, enrolled during active disease. The sample consisted of peripheral blood. The genes are TRBV12-3 or TRBV12-4 and TRBJ1-1; D might be TRBD1 (6 bases). The CDR3 bases are TGTGCCAGCAGTTTAGCCCAGGGGACTGAAGCTTTCTTT. It encodes CASSLAQGTEAFF.